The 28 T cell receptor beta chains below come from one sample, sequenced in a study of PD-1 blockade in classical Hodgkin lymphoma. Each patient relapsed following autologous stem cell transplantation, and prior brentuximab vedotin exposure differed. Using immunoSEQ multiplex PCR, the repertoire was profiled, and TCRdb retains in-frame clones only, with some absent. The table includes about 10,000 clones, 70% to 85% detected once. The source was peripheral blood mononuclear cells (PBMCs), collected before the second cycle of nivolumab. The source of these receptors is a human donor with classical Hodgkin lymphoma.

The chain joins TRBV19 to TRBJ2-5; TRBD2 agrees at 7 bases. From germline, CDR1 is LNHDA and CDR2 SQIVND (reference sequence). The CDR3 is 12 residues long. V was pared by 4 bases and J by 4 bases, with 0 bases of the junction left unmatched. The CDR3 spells CASSSGRETQYF. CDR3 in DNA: TGTGCCAGTAGTAGCGGGAGAGAGACCCAGTACTTC.

CDR3 coding DNA: TGTGCCAGCAGTACACAGGGCTTTACCGGGGAGCTGTTTTTT. Amino acids: CASSTQGFTGELFF. J is TRBJ2-2 and V is TRBV6-4, with D perhaps matching TRBD1 (6 bases). The V end was cut by 5 bases, the J end by 5 bases, with 12 bases between. The germline gives CDR1 MRHNA, CDR2 SNTAGT. This CDR3 has 14 residues.

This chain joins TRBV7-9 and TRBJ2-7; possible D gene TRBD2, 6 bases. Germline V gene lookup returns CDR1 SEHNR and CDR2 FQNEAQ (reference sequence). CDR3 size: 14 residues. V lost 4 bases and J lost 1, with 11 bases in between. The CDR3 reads CASSSSGLSYEQYF. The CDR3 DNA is TGTGCCAGCAGCTCAAGCGGGCTATCCTACGAGCAGTACTTC.

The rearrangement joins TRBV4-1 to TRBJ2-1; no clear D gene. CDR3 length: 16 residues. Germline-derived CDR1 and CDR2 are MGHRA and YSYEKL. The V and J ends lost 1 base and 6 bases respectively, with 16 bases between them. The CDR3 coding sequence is TGCGCCAGCAGCCAAGCTCCCGTTTCGAGATCCAATGAGCAGTTCTTC. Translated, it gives CASSQAPVSRSNEQFF.

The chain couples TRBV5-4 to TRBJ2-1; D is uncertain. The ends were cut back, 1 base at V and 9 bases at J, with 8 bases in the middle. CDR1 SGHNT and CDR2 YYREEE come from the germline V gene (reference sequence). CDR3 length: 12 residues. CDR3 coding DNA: TGTGCCAGCAGCTTGAGTTGGTCTGAGCAGTTCTTC. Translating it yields CASSLSWSEQFF.

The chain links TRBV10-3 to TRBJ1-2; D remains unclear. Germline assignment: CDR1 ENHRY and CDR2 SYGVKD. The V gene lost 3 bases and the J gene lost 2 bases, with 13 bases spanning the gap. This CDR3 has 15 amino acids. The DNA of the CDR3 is TGTGCCATCAGTGAAATACAAAGCTCCAACTATGGCTACACCTTC. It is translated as CAISEIQSSNYGYTF.

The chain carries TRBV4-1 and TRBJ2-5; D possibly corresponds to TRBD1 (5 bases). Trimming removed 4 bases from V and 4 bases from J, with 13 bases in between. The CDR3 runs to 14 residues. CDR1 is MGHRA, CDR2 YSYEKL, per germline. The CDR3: CASSPPAGPETQYF. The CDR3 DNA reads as TGCGCCAGCAGCCCCCCGGCAGGGCCAGAGACCCAGTACTTC.

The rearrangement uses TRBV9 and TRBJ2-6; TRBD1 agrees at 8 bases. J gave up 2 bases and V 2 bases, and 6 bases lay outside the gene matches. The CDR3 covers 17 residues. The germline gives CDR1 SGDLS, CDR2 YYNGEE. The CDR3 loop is CASSVTGAVTGANVLTF. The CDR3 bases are TGTGCCAGCAGCGTGACAGGGGCTGTCACTGGGGCCAACGTCCTGACTTTC. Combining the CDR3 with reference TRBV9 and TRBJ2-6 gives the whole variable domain DSGVTQTPKHLITATGQRVTLRCSPRSGDLSVYWYQQSLDQGLQFLIQYYNGEERAKGNILERFSAQQFPDLHSELNLSSLELGDSALYFCASSVTGAVTGANVLTFGAGSRLTVL.

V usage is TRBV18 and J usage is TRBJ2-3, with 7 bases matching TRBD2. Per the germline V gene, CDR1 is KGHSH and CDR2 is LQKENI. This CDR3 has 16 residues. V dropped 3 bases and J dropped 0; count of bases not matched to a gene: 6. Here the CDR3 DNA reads TGTGCCAGCTCACCTTCCGGCGGGAGCAGCACAGATACGCAGTATTTT. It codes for CASSPSGGSSTDTQYF.

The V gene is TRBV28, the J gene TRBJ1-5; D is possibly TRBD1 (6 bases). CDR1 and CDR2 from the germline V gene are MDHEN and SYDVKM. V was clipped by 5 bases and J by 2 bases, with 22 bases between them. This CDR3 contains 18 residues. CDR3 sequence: CASSPFTTGLSGNQPQHF. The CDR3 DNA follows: TGTGCCAGCAGTCCATTCACAACAGGGTTATCGGGCAATCAGCCCCAGCATTTT. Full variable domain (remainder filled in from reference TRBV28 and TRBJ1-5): DVKVTQSSRYLVKRTGEKVFLECVQDMDHENMFWYRQDPGLGLRLIYFSYDVKMKEKGDIPEGYSVSREKKERFSLILESASTNQTSMYLCASSPFTTGLSGNQPQHFGDGTRLSIL.

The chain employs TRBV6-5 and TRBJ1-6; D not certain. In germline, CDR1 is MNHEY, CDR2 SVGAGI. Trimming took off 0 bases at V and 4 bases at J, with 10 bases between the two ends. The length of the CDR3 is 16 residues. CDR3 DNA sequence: TGTGCCAGCAGTTACTCAAGGGTTGAGTATAATTCACCCCTCCACTTT. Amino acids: CASSYSRVEYNSPLHF.

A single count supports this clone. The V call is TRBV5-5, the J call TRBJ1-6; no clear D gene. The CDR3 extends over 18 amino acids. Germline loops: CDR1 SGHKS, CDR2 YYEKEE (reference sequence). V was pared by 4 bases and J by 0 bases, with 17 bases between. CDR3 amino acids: CASSREGISSSYNSPLHF. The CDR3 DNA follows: TGTGCCAGCAGCCGTGAAGGGATATCGAGCTCCTATAATTCACCCCTCCACTTT.

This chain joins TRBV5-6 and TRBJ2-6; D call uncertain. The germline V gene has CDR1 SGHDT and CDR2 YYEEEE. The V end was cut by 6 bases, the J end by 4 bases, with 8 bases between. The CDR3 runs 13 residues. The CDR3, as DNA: TGTGCCAGCAACAGCCGAGGGGCCAACGTCCTGACTTTC. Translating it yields CASNSRGANVLTF. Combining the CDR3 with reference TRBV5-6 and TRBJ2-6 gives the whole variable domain DAGVTQSPTHLIKTRGQQVTLRCSPKSGHDTVSWYQQALGQGPQFIFQYYEEEERQRGNFPDRFSGHQFPNYSSELNVNALLLGDSALYLCASNSRGANVLTFGAGSRLTVL.

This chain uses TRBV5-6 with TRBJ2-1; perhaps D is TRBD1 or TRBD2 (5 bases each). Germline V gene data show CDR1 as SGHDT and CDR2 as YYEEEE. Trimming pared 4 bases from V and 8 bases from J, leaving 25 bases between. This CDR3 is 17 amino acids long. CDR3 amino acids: CASSEAPGTISGYEQFF. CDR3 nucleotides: TGTGCCAGCAGCGAAGCTCCCGGGACCATATCTGGCTATGAGCAGTTCTTC.

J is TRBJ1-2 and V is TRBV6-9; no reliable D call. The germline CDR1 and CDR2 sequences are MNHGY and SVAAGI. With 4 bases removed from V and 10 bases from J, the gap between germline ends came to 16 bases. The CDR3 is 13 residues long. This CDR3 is CASSFSIIGYYTF. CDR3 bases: TGTGCCAGCAGTTTCTCTATTATTGGGTACTACACCTTC.

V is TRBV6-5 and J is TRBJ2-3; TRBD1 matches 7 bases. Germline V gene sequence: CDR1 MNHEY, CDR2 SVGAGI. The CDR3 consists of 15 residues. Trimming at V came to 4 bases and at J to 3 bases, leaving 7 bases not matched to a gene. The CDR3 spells CASSFQTGETDTQYF. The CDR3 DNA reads TGTGCCAGCAGTTTTCAAACAGGGGAGACAGATACGCAGTATTTT.

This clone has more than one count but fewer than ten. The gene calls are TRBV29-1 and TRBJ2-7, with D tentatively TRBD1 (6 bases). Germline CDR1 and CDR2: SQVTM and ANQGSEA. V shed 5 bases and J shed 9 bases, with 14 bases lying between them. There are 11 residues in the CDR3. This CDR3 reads CSVPDRPGQYF. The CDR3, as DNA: TGCAGCGTTCCGGACAGACCAGGGCAGTACTTC.

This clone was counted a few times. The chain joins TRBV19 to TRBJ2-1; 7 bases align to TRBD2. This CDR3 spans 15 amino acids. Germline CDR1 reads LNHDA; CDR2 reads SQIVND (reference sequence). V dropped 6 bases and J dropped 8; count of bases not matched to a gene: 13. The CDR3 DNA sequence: TGTGCCAGTAGCTATTTCGGACTAGAAAGGGATGAGCAGTTCTTC. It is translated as CASSYFGLERDEQFF.

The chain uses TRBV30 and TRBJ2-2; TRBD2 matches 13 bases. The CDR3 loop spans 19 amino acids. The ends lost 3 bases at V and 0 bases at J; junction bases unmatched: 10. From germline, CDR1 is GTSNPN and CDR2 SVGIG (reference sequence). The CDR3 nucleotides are TGTGCCTGGAGCCCCGACTTAGGACTAGCGGGGGCGAACACCGGGGAGCTGTTTTTT. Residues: CAWSPDLGLAGANTGELFF.

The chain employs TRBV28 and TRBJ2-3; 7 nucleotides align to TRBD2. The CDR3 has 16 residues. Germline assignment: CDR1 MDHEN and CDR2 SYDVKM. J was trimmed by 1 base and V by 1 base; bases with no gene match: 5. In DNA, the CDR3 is TGTGCCAGCAGTTTATTCTGGGGAGGGGGCACAGATACGCAGTATTTT. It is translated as CASSLFWGGGTDTQYF.

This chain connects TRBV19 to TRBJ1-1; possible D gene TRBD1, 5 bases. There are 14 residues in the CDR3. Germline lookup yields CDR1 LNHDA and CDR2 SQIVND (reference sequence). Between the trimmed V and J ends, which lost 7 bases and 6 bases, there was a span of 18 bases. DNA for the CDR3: TGTGCCAGTATGAACAGGACCAAGCTCGCTGAAGCTTTCTTT. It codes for CASMNRTKLAEAFF.

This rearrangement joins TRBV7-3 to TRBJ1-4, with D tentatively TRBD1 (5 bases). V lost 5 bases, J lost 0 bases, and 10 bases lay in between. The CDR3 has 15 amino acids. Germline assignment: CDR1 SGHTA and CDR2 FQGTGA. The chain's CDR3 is CASSLWGTTNEKLFF. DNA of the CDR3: TGTGCCAGCAGCCTTTGGGGGACAACTAATGAAAAACTGTTTTTT.

CDR3 nucleotide sequence: TGTGCCAGCAGTCCTAGTGGAAGGTCACCCCTCCACTTT. This sequence encodes CASSPSGRSPLHF. The chain employs TRBV28 and TRBJ1-6; D gene ambiguous. The CDR3 covers 13 residues. Germline V gene data show CDR1 as MDHEN and CDR2 as SYDVKM. With 5 bases removed from V and 10 bases from J, the gap between germline ends came to 12 bases.

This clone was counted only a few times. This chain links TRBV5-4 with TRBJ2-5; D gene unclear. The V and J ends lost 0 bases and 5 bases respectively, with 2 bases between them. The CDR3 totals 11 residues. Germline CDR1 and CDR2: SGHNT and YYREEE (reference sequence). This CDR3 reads CASSLAETQYF. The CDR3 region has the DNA TGTGCCAGCAGCTTGGCGGAGACCCAGTACTTC.

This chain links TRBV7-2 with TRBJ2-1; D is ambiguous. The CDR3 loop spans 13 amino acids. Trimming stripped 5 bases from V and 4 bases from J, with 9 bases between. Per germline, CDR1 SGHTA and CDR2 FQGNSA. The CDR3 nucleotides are TGTGCCAGCAGCCCTACAACGTACAATGAGCAGTTCTTC. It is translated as CASSPTTYNEQFF.

As DNA, the CDR3 is TGTGCCAGTAGCCCACTGGGACCAGGGGGCGTCGGGTCAAACCAAGAGACCCAGTACTTC. It codes for CASSPLGPGGVGSNQETQYF. The rearrangement joins TRBV19 to TRBJ2-5, with 8 bases matching TRBD1. CDR3 size: 20 residues. The J segment lost 0 bases and the V segment lost 6 bases, leaving 21 bases of the junction unmatched. Germline CDR1 reads LNHDA; CDR2 reads SQIVND (reference sequence).

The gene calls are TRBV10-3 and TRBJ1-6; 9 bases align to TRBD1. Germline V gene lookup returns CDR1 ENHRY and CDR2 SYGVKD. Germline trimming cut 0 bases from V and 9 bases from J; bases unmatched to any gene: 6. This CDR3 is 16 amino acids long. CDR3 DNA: TGTGCCATCAGTGAGTCACCACAGGGGGCTAGTTCACCCCTCCACTTT. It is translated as CAISESPQGASSPLHF.

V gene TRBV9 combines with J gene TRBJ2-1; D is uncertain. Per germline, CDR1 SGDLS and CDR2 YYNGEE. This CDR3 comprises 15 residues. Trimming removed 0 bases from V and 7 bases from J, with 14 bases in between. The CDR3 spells CASSVEAREGNEQFF. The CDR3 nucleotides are TGTGCCAGCAGCGTAGAGGCCAGAGAAGGAAATGAGCAGTTCTTC.